Listed below are T cell receptor beta chains from one sample, sequenced in a study of patients and donors after allogeneic stem cell transplantation. Via MiXCR, TCRdb re-called the RT-PCR reads, giving one row per CDR3 protein. Seen here are tens of thousands of distinct CDR3 sequences, approximately 49% observed once, and the top ten hold roughly 64%. Sequencing was done on a sample of blood, either unsorted or a sorted T cell fraction (not recorded which). Source of these receptors: a human donor who was either an allogeneic HSCT recipient or a stem cell or donor lymphocyte infusion donor (not recorded which). It is not recorded whose cells these are; they may come from a transplant donor. The CDR3 runs from the conserved cysteine through the conserved F or W. The D gene is left open where the match is weak.

TRBD1,TRBJ1-1,14,TRBV5-1,CASSLEGANTEAFF
.,TRBJ1-3,15,TRBV9,CASSVTAGAGNTIYF
TRBD1,TRBJ2-7,15,TRBV12-3/TRBV12-4,CASRRTGTGGHEQYF
.,TRBJ1-1,17,TRBV4-3,CASSLMMGLGEVTEAFF
TRBD1,TRBJ1-4,13,TRBV20-1,CSAPGQLNEKLFF
.,TRBJ2-1,15,TRBV20-1,CSARAGDRSYNEQFF
.,TRBJ1-5,14,TRBV5-1,CASSLGGEHQPQHF
TRBD1,TRBJ1-2,15,TRBV6-6,CASRRTGASNYGYTF
TRBD1,TRBJ2-7,15,TRBV3-1,CASSQDRGTVYEQYF
.,TRBJ2-6,17,TRBV6-5,CASSYFGQGPGANVLTF
.,TRBJ1-1,14,TRBV29-1,CSVEGDSVNTEAFF
.,TRBJ2-7,13,TRBV20-1,CSAIPPGAHEQYF
TRBD1,TRBJ1-6,18,TRBV4-1,CASSHRETGQGRNSPLHF
.,TRBJ1-1,16,TRBV28,CASSLRSTGGITEAFF
.,TRBJ2-1,14,TRBV5-1,CASSLPGDTSEQFF
.,TRBJ1-5,16,TRBV7-9,CASRTNPQASNQPQHF
TRBD1,TRBJ1-6,15,TRBV12-3/TRBV12-4,CASRLGQANVSPLHF
.,TRBJ1-1,11,TRBV20-1,CSAREQVEAFF
TRBD1,TRBJ1-2,16,TRBV19,CASTPIQGRGQNGYTF
.,TRBJ1-5,15,TRBV3-1,CASSQEASSNQPQHF
.,TRBJ2-7,14,TRBV20-1,CSARVFGYSYEQYF
.,TRBJ1-1,13,TRBV28,CASDRAMNTEAFF
.,TRBJ1-3,14,TRBV7-2,CASSLVNSGNTIYF
TRBD1,TRBJ1-5,15,TRBV12-3/TRBV12-4,CASSRDSYSNQPQHF
.,TRBJ1-3,16,TRBV4-1,CASSQEGRPSGNTIYF
.,TRBJ1-1,16,TRBV5-1,CASSWRGGGMNTEAFF
.,TRBJ1-1,14,TRBV12-3/TRBV12-4,CASSPSTPRDEAFF
.,TRBJ1-5,13,TRBV27,CASSPQGLQPQHF
.,TRBJ1-2,10,TRBV29-1,CSVADYGYTF
.,TRBJ1-2,13,TRBV7-8,CASSLVEAYGYTF
.,TRBJ1-2,11,TRBV29-1,CSVEGRGGYTF
.,TRBJ1-2,14,TRBV7-6,CASRPGQRLYGYTF
TRBD1,TRBJ1-2,13,TRBV29-1,CSASGTGDYGYTF
TRBD2,TRBJ2-5,13,TRBV6-2/TRBV6-3,CASTAGVKETQYF
.,TRBJ2-5,13,TRBV6-6,CASSRDLRETQYF